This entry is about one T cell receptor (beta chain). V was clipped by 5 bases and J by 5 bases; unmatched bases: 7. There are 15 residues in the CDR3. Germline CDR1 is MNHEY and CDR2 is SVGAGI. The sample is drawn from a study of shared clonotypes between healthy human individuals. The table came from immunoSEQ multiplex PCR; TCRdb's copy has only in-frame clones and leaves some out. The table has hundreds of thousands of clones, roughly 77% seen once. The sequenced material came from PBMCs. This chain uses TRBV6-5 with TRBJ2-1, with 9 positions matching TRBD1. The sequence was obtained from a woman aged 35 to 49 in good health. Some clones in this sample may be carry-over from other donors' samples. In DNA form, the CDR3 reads TGTGCCAGCAGTACCTTGGGACAGGGCCACAATGAGCAGTTCTTC. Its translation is CASSTLGQGHNEQFF.